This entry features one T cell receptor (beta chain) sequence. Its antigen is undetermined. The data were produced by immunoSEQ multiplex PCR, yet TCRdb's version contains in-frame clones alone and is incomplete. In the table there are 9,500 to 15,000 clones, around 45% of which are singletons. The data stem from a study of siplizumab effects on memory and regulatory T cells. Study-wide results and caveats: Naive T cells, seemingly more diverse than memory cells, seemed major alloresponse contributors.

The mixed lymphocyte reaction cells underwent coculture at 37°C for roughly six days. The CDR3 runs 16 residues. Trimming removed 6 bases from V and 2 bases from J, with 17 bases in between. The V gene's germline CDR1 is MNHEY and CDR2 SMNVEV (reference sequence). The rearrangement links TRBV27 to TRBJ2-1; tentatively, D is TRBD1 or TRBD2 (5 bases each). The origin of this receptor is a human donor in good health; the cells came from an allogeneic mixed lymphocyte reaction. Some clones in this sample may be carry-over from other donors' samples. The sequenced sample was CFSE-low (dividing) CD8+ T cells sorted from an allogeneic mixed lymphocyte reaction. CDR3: CASSSLGTPTYNEQFF. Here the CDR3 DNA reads TGTGCCAGCAGCAGTTTGGGGACCCCTACCTACAATGAGCAGTTCTTC.